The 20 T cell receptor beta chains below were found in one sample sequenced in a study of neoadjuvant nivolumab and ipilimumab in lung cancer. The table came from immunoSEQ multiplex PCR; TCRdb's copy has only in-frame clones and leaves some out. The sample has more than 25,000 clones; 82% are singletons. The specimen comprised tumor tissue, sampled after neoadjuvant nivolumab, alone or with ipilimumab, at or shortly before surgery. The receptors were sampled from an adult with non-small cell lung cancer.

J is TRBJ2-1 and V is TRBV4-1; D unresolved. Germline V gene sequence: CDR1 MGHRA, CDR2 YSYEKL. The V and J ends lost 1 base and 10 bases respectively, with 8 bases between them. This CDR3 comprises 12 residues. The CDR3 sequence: CASSQGASEQFF. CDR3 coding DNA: TGCGCCAGCAGCCAAGGCGCCTCGGAGCAGTTCTTC.

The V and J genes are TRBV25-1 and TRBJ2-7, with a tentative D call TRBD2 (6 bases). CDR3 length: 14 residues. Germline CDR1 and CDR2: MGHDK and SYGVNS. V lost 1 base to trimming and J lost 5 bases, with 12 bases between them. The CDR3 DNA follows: TGTGCCAGCAGTGAATTAGGAGGGGTTCACGAGCAGTACTTC. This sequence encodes CASSELGGVHEQYF.

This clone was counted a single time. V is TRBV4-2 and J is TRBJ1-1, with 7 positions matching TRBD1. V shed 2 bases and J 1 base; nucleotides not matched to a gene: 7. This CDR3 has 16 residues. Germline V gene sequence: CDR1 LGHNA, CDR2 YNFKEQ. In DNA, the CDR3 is TGTGCCAGCAGCCAACCGGAACGGGACAGGAACACTGAAGCTTTCTTT. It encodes CASSQPERDRNTEAFF.

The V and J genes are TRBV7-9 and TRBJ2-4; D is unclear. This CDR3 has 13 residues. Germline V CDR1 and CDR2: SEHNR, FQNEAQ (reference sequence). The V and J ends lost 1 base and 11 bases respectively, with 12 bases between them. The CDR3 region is CASSLEGSVLQYF. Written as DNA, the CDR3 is TGTGCCAGCAGCTTAGAGGGTTCCGTCCTTCAGTACTTC. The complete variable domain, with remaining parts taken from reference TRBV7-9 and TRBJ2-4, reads DTGVSQNPRHKITKRGQNVTFRCDPISEHNRLYWYRQTLGQGPEFLTYFQNEAQLEKSRLLSDRFSAERPKGSFSTLEIQRTEQGDSAMYLCASSLEGSVLQYFGAGTRLSVL.

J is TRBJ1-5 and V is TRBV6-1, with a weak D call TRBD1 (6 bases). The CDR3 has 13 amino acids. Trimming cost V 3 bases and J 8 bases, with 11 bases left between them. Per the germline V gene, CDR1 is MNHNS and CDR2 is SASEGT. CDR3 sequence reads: CASSEGGAEPQHF. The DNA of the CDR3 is TGTGCCAGCAGTGAGGGGGGGGCCGAGCCCCAGCATTTT.

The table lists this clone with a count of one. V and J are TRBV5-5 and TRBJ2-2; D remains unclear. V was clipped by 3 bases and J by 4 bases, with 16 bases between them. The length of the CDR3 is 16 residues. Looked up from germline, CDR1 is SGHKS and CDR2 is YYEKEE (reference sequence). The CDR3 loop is CASSSSSLMATGELFF. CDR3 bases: TGTGCCAGCAGCTCTTCTAGTCTCATGGCCACCGGGGAGCTGTTTTTT. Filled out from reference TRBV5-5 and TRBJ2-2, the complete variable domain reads DAGVTQSPTHLIKTRGQQVTLRCSPISGHKSVSWYQQVLGQGPQFIFQYYEKEERGRGNFPDRFSARQFPNYSSELNVNALLLGDSALYLCASSSSSLMATGELFFGEGSRLTVL.

Written as DNA, the CDR3 is TGCGCCAGCAGCTTGGCCTCGGCGGGAGGCCCTTACACAGATACGCAGTATTTT. Its translation is CASSLASAGGPYTDTQYF. The V gene is TRBV5-1, the J gene TRBJ2-3; 8 bases map to TRBD2. Unmatched junction bases numbered 11, after V lost 0 bases and J lost 2 bases. The CDR3 contains 18 residues. Per germline, CDR1 SGHRS and CDR2 YFSETQ.

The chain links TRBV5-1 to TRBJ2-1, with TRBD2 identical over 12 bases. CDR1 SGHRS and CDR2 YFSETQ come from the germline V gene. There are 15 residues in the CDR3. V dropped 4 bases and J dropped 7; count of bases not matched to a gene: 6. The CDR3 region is CASSPTSGRSNEQFF. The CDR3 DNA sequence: TGCGCCAGCAGCCCGACTAGCGGGAGATCGAATGAGCAGTTCTTC.

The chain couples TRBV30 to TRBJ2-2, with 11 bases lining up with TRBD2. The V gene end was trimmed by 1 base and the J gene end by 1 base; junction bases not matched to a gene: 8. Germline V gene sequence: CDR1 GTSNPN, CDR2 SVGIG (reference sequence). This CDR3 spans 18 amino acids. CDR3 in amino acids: CAWSGLFGTSGNTGELFF. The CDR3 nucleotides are TGTGCCTGGAGTGGCCTTTTTGGGACTAGCGGGAACACCGGGGAGCTGTTTTTT.

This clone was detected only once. CDR3 coding DNA: TGCGCCAGCAGCTTGGCCGAAACTAGCGGATCCTACGAGCAGTACTTC. It yields the protein CASSLAETSGSYEQYF. This rearrangement joins TRBV5-1 to TRBJ2-7, with 8 bases that match TRBD2. Losses at the gene ends were 0 bases for V and 1 base for J; bases not matched to a gene: 6. This CDR3 contains 16 residues. Germline lookup yields CDR1 SGHRS and CDR2 YFSETQ.

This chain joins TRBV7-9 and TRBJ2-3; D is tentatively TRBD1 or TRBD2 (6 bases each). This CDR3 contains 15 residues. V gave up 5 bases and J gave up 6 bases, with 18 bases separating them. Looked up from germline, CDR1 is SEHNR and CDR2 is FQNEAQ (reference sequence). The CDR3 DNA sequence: TGTGCCAGCAGCCTAATAGGGGGGACCGGGGATACGCAGTATTTT. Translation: CASSLIGGTGDTQYF.

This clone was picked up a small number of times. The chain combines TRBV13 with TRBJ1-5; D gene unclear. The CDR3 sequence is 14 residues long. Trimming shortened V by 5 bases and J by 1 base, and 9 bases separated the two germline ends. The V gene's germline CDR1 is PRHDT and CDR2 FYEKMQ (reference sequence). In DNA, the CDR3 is TGTGCCAGCAGCCACCGGGCCAGCAATCAGCCCCAGCATTTT. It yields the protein CASSHRASNQPQHF.

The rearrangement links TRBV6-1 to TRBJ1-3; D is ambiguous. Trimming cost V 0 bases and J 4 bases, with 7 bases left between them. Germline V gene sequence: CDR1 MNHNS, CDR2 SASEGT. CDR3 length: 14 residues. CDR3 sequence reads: CASSEALKGNTIYF. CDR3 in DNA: TGTGCCAGCAGTGAAGCGTTAAAGGGAAACACCATATATTTT.

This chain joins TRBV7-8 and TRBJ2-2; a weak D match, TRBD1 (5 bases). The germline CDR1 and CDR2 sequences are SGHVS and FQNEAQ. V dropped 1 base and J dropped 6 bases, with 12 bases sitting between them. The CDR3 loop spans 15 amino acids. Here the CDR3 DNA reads TGTGCCAGCAGCTTAGACGGACCCAGGGCCGGGGAGCTGTTTTTT. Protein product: CASSLDGPRAGELFF. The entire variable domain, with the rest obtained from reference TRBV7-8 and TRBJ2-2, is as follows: GAGVSQSPRYKVAKRGQDVALRCDPISGHVSLFWYQQALGQGPEFLTYFQNEAQLDKSGLPSDRFFAERPEGSVSTLKIQRTQQEDSAVYLCASSLDGPRAGELFFGEGSRLTVL.

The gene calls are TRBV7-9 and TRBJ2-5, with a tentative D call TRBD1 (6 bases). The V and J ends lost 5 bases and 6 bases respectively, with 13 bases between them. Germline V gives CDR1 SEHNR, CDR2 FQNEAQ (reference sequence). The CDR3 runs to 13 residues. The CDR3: CASSQRQEKTQYF. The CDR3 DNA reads TGTGCCAGCAGCCAACGACAGGAGAAGACCCAGTACTTC.

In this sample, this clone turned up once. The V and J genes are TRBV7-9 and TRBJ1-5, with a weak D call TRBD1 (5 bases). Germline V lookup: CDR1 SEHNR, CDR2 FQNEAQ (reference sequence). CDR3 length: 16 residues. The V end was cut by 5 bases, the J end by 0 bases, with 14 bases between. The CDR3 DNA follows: TGTGCCAGCAGCCCCTCTATAGGGGATAGCAATCAGCCCCAGCATTTT. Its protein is CASSPSIGDSNQPQHF.

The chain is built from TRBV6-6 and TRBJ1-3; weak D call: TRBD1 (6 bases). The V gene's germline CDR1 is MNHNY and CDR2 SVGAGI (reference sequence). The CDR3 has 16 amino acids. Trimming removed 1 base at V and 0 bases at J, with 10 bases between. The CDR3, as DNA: TGTGCCAGCAGTTACTTTTCAGGGGTCTCTGGAAACACCATATATTTT. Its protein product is CASSYFSGVSGNTIYF.

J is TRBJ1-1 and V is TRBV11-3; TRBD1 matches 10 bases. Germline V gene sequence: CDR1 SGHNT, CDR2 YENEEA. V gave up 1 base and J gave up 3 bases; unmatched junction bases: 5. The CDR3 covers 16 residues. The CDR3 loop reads CASSLVGTGADTEAFF. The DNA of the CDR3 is TGTGCCAGCAGCTTAGTAGGGACAGGGGCGGACACTGAAGCTTTCTTT.

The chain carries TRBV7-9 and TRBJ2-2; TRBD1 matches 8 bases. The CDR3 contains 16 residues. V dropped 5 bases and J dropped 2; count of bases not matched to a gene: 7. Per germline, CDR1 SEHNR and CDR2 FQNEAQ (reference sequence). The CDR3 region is CASSIPGGLNTGELFF. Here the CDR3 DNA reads TGTGCCAGCAGCATCCCAGGGGGCCTTAACACCGGGGAGCTGTTTTTT.

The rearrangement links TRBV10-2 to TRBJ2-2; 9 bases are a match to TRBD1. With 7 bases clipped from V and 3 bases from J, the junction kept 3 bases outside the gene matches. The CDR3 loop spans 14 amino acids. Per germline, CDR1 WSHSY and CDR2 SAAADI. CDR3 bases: TGCGCCAGCATCGACAGGGGGGACACCGGGGAGCTGTTTTTT. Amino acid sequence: CASIDRGDTGELFF.